This T cell receptor beta chain was identified in a study of prognosis after radiotherapy for stage I lung cancer. With respect to this clonotype: What it binds is not known.

Peripheral blood samples of roughly 6 milliliters were drawn at each of two time points. Two-round multiplex PCR amplified TCR beta CDR3 from genomic DNA. Primers (each specific to one TRBV or TRBJ gene) were used in first-round PCR. Second-round PCR relied on universal primers. Via MiXCR, TCRdb re-called the multiplex PCR reads, giving one row per CDR3 protein. The sample yields approximately 28,000 distinct CDR3 sequences, 35% to 50% seen once. Study-wide points: The authors did not determine whether the expanded TCR clones were tumor-specific.

The sequence was collected from a donor aged 50 or older with non-small cell lung cancer. Here the sequenced sample was PBMCs, taken before or after stereotactic body radiation therapy (not recorded which).

CDR3 nucleotides: TGTGCCAGCAGCTTAGATCGGTGGGGGGCCAATGTCTACAATGAGCAGTTCTTC. Protein: CASSLDRWGANVYNEQFF. The genes are TRBV11-3 and TRBJ2-1; D possibly uses TRBD1 or TRBD2 (6 bases each). Looked up from germline, CDR1 is SGHNT and CDR2 is YENEEA. The V end was cut by 0 bases, the J end by 3 bases, with 18 bases between. The CDR3 length is 18 residues.